Following are 17 T cell receptor beta chains from one sample sequenced in a study of T cells after yellow fever vaccination. TCRdb processed the 5' RACE reads anew with MiXCR; each CDR3 protein has one entry. The sample holds around 250,000 distinct CDR3 sequences, 6.9% seen once. Sequenced material: CD4+ T cells sorted from PBMCs, taken 15 days after the yellow fever booster vaccination. These TCRs come from a man aged 25 to 40 who received the YFV17D yellow fever vaccine.

This clonotype was recorded a few times. The chain couples TRBV25-1 to TRBJ2-5; 8 bases line up with TRBD1. Germline V gene sequence: CDR1 MGHDK, CDR2 SYGVNS. This CDR3 is 14 amino acids long. V lost 2 bases to trimming and J lost 5 bases; unmatched junction nucleotides: 4. CDR3 residues: CASSEDRGMETQYF. CDR3 in DNA: TGTGCCAGCAGTGAAGACAGGGGCATGGAGACCCAGTACTTC.

This clonotype was seen ten or more times. This sequence joins TRBV20-1 and TRBJ2-5; the D gene could be TRBD1 or TRBD2 (5 bases each). The CDR3 length is 14 residues. Trimming removed 3 bases from V and 4 bases from J, with 15 bases in between. Germline V gene sequence: CDR1 DFQATT, CDR2 SNEGSKA (reference sequence). In DNA, the CDR3 is TGCAGTGCTAGGGGGCCTGGGAGTGGAGAGACCCAGTACTTC. Translation gives CSARGPGSGETQYF.

Only a few counts were recorded for this clonotype. The rearrangement joins TRBV12-3 or TRBV12-4 to TRBJ2-4; D unclear. Between the trimmed V and J ends, which lost 5 bases and 2 bases, there was a span of 10 bases. The CDR3 is made up of 14 amino acids. CDR3 in amino acids: CASSPRSSKNIQYF. CDR3 nucleotides: TGTGCCAGCAGTCCTCGGAGTTCCAAAAACATTCAGTACTTC.

This clonotype was counted only a few times. The genes are TRBV2 and TRBJ1-4; no firm D call. Trimming shortened V by 4 bases and J by 1 base, and 7 bases separated the two germline ends. The CDR3 loop spans 14 amino acids. CDR1 and CDR2 from the germline V gene are SNHLY and FYNNEI. The DNA of the CDR3 is TGTGCCAGCAGTGGAGGCAGAACTAATGAAAAACTGTTTTTT. Residues: CASSGGRTNEKLFF.

This chain joins TRBV3-1 and TRBJ1-6; D unresolved. Germline lookup yields CDR1 LGHDT and CDR2 YNNKEL (reference sequence). The CDR3 runs 13 residues. Trimming removed 0 bases from V and 9 bases from J, with 6 bases in between. DNA of the CDR3: TGTGCCAGCAGCCAAGATGGTAGTTCACCCCTCCACTTT. Translation gives CASSQDGSSPLHF.

The chain recombines TRBV12-3 or TRBV12-4 with TRBJ2-7; 7 bases agree with TRBD2. The CDR3 sequence is 15 residues long. J lost 2 bases, V lost 6 bases, and 10 bases had no gene match. The CDR3 region is CASRLRTSPTYEQYF. CDR3 nucleotide sequence: TGTGCCAGCAGGCTTCGGACTAGTCCCACCTACGAGCAGTACTTC.

The V call is TRBV7-6, the J call TRBJ1-4; 9 positions agree with TRBD1. Germline V lookup: CDR1 SGHVS, CDR2 FNYEAQ. This CDR3 has 15 amino acids. Losses at the gene ends were 6 bases for V and 2 bases for J; bases not matched to a gene: 4. The CDR3 nucleotides are TGTGCCAGCAGGCGGGGGACAGGGACTAATGAAAAACTGTTTTTT. Residues: CASRRGTGTNEKLFF.

The V and J genes are TRBV6-5 and TRBJ2-4, with D unresolved. This CDR3 has 11 residues. Trimming pared 6 bases from V and 8 bases from J, leaving 8 bases between. Germline V gene sequence: CDR1 MNHEY, CDR2 SVGAGI. The CDR3 sequence: CASRLMDIQYF. In nucleotides, the CDR3 is TGTGCCAGCAGGTTGATGGACATTCAGTACTTC.

This clonotype was seen many times. This chain joins TRBV5-1 and TRBJ2-3; D tentatively fits TRBD1 or TRBD2 (7 bases each). Germline assignment: CDR1 SGHRS and CDR2 YFSETQ. Trimming removed 2 bases from V and 1 base from J, with 11 bases in between. The CDR3 runs to 15 residues. The CDR3 nucleotides read TGCGCCAGCAGCTTAGCGGGACAGCGCACAGATACGCAGTATTTT. It translates to CASSLAGQRTDTQYF.

This clonotype was observed at least ten times. The J gene is TRBJ2-7, the V gene TRBV7-9, with no clear D. Germline values: CDR1 SEHNR, CDR2 FQNEAQ (reference sequence). The CDR3 is 12 amino acids. Trimming stripped 3 bases from V and 3 bases from J, with 6 bases between. This CDR3 is CASSFSDYEQYF. CDR3 in DNA: TGTGCCAGCAGCTTTTCAGACTACGAGCAGTACTTC.

This clonotype has a count of ten or more. This rearrangement joins TRBV6-6 to TRBJ1-4, with D hard to call. The CDR3 runs 11 residues. In germline, CDR1 is MNHNY, CDR2 SVGAGI (reference sequence). V gave up 6 bases and J gave up 6 bases, with 5 bases separating them. DNA of the CDR3: TGTGCCAGCAGCCCGGATGAAAAACTGTTTTTT. Protein sequence: CASSPDEKLFF.

The J gene is TRBJ2-1, the V gene TRBV6-5; 12 bases are shared with TRBD2. The V segment lost 4 bases and the J segment 6 bases; nucleotides outside the gene matches: 7. From germline, CDR1 is MNHEY and CDR2 SVGAGI. The CDR3 is 16 amino acids. The CDR3 is CASSSPLLAGGNEQFF. The DNA for the CDR3 is TGTGCCAGCAGTTCCCCATTACTAGCGGGAGGCAATGAGCAGTTCTTC.

This clonotype was counted many times. The gene calls are TRBV16 and TRBJ2-7; TRBD1 agrees at 10 bases. The CDR3 sequence is 16 residues long. The germline gives CDR1 KGHSY, CDR2 FQNENV. V dropped 4 bases and J dropped 7; count of bases not matched to a gene: 13. The CDR3 reads CASSPHGQGVTGEQYF. The CDR3 DNA reads as TGTGCCAGCAGCCCACATGGACAGGGGGTAACCGGGGAGCAGTACTTC. Based on the CDR3 plus reference TRBV16 and TRBJ2-7, the full variable domain is GEEVAQTPKHLVRGEGQKAKLYCAPIKGHSYVFWYQQVLKNEFKFLISFQNENVFDETGMPKERFSAKCLPNSPCSLEIQATKLEDSAVYFCASSPHGQGVTGEQYFGPGTRLTVT.

The chain carries TRBV27 and TRBJ1-5; a possible D gene is TRBD1 (5 bases). Germline V lookup: CDR1 MNHEY, CDR2 SMNVEV (reference sequence). V shed 6 bases and J shed 6 bases, with 18 bases lying between them. The CDR3 has 15 residues. In DNA form, the CDR3 reads TGTGCCAGCAGCCCGACACCGGGGGTGGGTCAGCCCCAGCATTTT. This codes for CASSPTPGVGQPQHF.

This clonotype was seen a handful of times. The chain has TRBV4-3 and TRBJ2-2; unclear D gene. The CDR3 has 16 residues. Trimming removed 4 bases at V and 6 bases at J, with 18 bases between. The V gene's germline CDR1 is LGHNA and CDR2 YSLEER. CDR3 residues: CASSPPTIRSAGELFF. The CDR3 region has the DNA TGCGCCAGCAGCCCCCCTACCATCCGGAGTGCCGGGGAGCTGTTTTTT.

This clonotype came up a few times. The CDR3: CASSLRDTREQFF. CDR3 DNA: TGTGCCAGCAGTTTGCGGGACACCAGGGAGCAGTTCTTC. This chain joins TRBV12-3 or TRBV12-4 and TRBJ2-1, with D tentatively TRBD1 or TRBD2 (6 bases each). The CDR3 contains 13 residues. V lost 3 bases, J lost 10 bases, and 13 bases lay in between.

This clonotype came up a few times. The J gene is TRBJ1-5, the V gene TRBV20-1; no definite D call. CDR3 length: 14 residues. Trimming cost V 5 bases and J 2 bases, with 13 bases left between them. Germline CDR1 and CDR2: DFQATT and SNEGSKA (reference sequence). The CDR3 DNA follows: TGCAGTGCTCAACACCCGTTAGGCAATCAGCCCCAGCATTTT. The encoded protein is CSAQHPLGNQPQHF.